Presented here are 26 T cell receptor beta chains from one specimen sequenced in a study of shared clonotypes between healthy human individuals. Data came from immunoSEQ multiplex PCR; TCRdb stores just in-frame clones and leaves some out. The data hold 1,500,000 or so clones, with approximately 98.5% observed a single time. Material: naive CD4+ T cells sorted from blood. Sample subset: CD45RA+ positively selected. All receptors derive from a man aged 25 to 40 in good health.

The chain is built from TRBV5-6 and TRBJ1-5; a weak D match, TRBD1 (6 bases). This CDR3 comprises 14 residues. V shed 0 bases and J shed 5 bases, with 9 bases lying between them. Per germline, CDR1 SGHDT and CDR2 YYEEEE. The CDR3 loop is CASSLEGGYQPQHF. CDR3 nucleotide sequence: TGTGCCAGCAGCTTGGAAGGGGGGTATCAGCCCCAGCATTTT.

The chain employs TRBV7-6 and TRBJ2-7; 7 bases map to TRBD2. The CDR3 has 14 residues. Unmatched junction bases numbered 8, after V lost 5 bases and J lost 4 bases. CDR1 is SGHVS and CDR2 is FNYEAQ in the germline V gene. CDR3: CASSPSGVLYEQYF. The CDR3 DNA sequence: TGTGCCAGCAGCCCTAGCGGAGTTCTTTACGAGCAGTACTTC. Full variable domain (remainder filled in from reference TRBV7-6 and TRBJ2-7): GAGVSQSPRYKVTKRGQDVALRCDPISGHVSLYWYRQALGQGPEFLTYFNYEAQQDKSGLPNDRFSAERPEGSISTLTIQRTEQRDSAMYRCASSPSGVLYEQYFGPGTRLTVT.

The chain is built from TRBV9 and TRBJ2-3; 7 nucleotides match TRBD1. V lost 0 bases to trimming and J lost 2 bases; unmatched junction nucleotides: 6. CDR1 is SGDLS, CDR2 YYNGEE, per germline. The CDR3 has 16 amino acids. CDR3 sequence: CASSVGGQANTDTQYF. For the CDR3, the DNA is TGTGCCAGCAGCGTAGGTGGACAGGCGAACACAGATACGCAGTATTTT.

This chain uses TRBV5-4 with TRBJ2-1; 7 positions agree with TRBD1. Germline loops: CDR1 SGHNT, CDR2 YYREEE (reference sequence). Trimming removed 8 bases from V and 5 bases from J; junction bases left unmatched: 7. CDR3 size: 13 residues. This chain's CDR3 is CARGTERNNEQFF. The CDR3 coding sequence is TGTGCCAGGGGGACAGAGAGGAACAATGAGCAGTTCTTC.

V is TRBV7-9 and J is TRBJ2-7; 8 nucleotides line up with TRBD1. J lost 2 bases, V lost 5 bases, and 5 bases had no gene match. This CDR3 has 14 amino acids. Looked up from germline, CDR1 is SEHNR and CDR2 is FQNEAQ (reference sequence). The CDR3 sequence is CASSHRDRPYEQYF. For the CDR3, the DNA is TGTGCCAGCAGCCACCGGGACAGGCCCTACGAGCAGTACTTC.

The J gene is TRBJ2-6, the V gene TRBV5-1, with 9 nucleotides matching TRBD1. V trimming: 4 bases; J trimming: 0 bases; junction bases outside the gene matches: 11. Looked up from germline, CDR1 is SGHRS and CDR2 is YFSETQ. This CDR3 has 19 residues. The DNA for the CDR3 is TGCGCCAGCAGCCTCGGGGACAGGGCCTTTATCTCTGGGGCCAACGTCCTGACTTTC. Translating gives CASSLGDRAFISGANVLTF.

J is TRBJ2-7 and V is TRBV10-1; a possible D gene is TRBD1 (5 bases). The V end lost 4 bases, the J end lost 6 bases, and 16 bases lay between the germline ends. The CDR3 totals 14 residues. Germline CDR1 WNHNN, CDR2 SYGVQD (reference sequence). CDR3 in DNA: TGCGCCAGCAGTGCGGTCAGGGCCGCCTCCGAGCAGTACTTC. This gives the protein CASSAVRAASEQYF.

The chain couples TRBV7-9 to TRBJ2-7; 8 nucleotides line up with TRBD2. Germline assignment: CDR1 SEHNR and CDR2 FQNEAQ (reference sequence). Unmatched junction bases numbered 12, after V lost 5 bases and J lost 3 bases. This CDR3 contains 16 residues. The CDR3 DNA sequence: TGTGCCAGCAGCCTCGGGGGGGGAATCCCCTACTACGAGCAGTACTTC. Translation: CASSLGGGIPYYEQYF.

The chain has TRBV19 and TRBJ2-7, with TRBD2 identical over 16 bases. V shed 4 bases, J shed 3 bases, and the junction held 3 bases outside the gene matches. CDR1 and CDR2 from the germline V gene are LNHDA and SQIVND (reference sequence). The CDR3 totals 16 residues. The CDR3 nucleotides are TGTGCCAGTAGTAGGGGACTAGCGGGAGGGAACTACGAGCAGTACTTC. It codes for CASSRGLAGGNYEQYF.

CDR3 nucleotide sequence: TGTGCCAGCACTAAGGGGGTCTACGAGCAGTACTTC. This gives the protein CASTKGVYEQYF. The chain couples TRBV28 to TRBJ2-7, with D possibly TRBD1 on 6 matching bases. The CDR3 is 12 amino acids. Trimming left V 7 bases short and J 3 bases short, with 10 bases between. Per germline, CDR1 MDHEN and CDR2 SYDVKM.

The J gene is TRBJ1-3, the V gene TRBV28; a weak D match, TRBD1 (5 bases). Trimming took off 3 bases at V and 2 bases at J, with 14 bases between the two ends. CDR1 MDHEN and CDR2 SYDVKM come from the germline V gene. The CDR3 is 16 amino acids. The CDR3 here is CASSFKAGLTGNTIYF. As DNA, the CDR3 is TGTGCCAGCAGTTTCAAAGCAGGGCTTACTGGAAACACCATATATTTT.

V gene TRBV20-1 combines with J gene TRBJ2-3; D is unclear. The CDR3 is 11 amino acids. The V and J ends lost 5 bases and 4 bases respectively, with 7 bases between them. Germline assignment: CDR1 DFQATT and CDR2 SNEGSKA (reference sequence). Here the CDR3 DNA reads TGCAGTGCTCGTAAGCCAGATACGCAGTATTTT. Residues: CSARKPDTQYF.

The chain is built from TRBV5-1 and TRBJ1-1; D not certain. This CDR3 has 14 residues. Germline lookup yields CDR1 SGHRS and CDR2 YFSETQ. V was cut by 1 base and J by 0 bases, with 7 bases left in between. The CDR3 here is CASSLTDVNTEAFF. DNA of the CDR3: TGCGCCAGCAGCTTGACAGATGTGAACACTGAAGCTTTCTTT.

The V and J genes are TRBV27 and TRBJ1-2, with D perhaps matching TRBD1 (6 bases). Trimming shortened V by 6 bases and J by 8 bases, and 19 bases separated the two germline ends. The CDR3 sequence is 14 residues long. Germline V lookup: CDR1 MNHEY, CDR2 SMNVEV (reference sequence). CDR3 DNA sequence: TGTGCCAGCAGCCTCAGGGGCAGGGATATAGGCTACACCTTC. It yields the protein CASSLRGRDIGYTF.

The V and J genes are TRBV19 and TRBJ2-6; 7 bases are shared with TRBD1. CDR3 size: 16 residues. CDR1 is LNHDA and CDR2 is SQIVND in the germline V gene (reference sequence). After removal of 4 bases from V and 0 bases from J, the junction contained 3 bases not matched to a gene. CDR3 residues: CASSTRQGSGANVLTF. In DNA form, the CDR3 reads TGTGCCAGTAGTACCCGACAGGGCTCTGGGGCCAACGTCCTGACTTTC.

V usage is TRBV5-4 and J usage is TRBJ1-2; TRBD1 matches at 8 bases. In germline, CDR1 is SGHNT, CDR2 YYREEE (reference sequence). This CDR3 comprises 14 residues. V gave up 3 bases and J gave up 8 bases; unmatched junction bases: 9. CDR3 DNA sequence: TGTGCCAGCAGCTCGCCTCAGGGGGCGAGGGGCTACACCTTC. This codes for CASSSPQGARGYTF.

CDR3 nucleotides: TGTGCCAGCAGCTTCGGACAGGGTATGGTTGGGGACCAGTACTTC. This gives the protein CASSFGQGMVGDQYF. This sequence joins TRBV5-5 and TRBJ2-5; TRBD1 matches 8 bases. Germline CDR1 reads SGHKS; CDR2 reads YYEKEE (reference sequence). CDR3 size: 15 residues. The V segment lost 2 bases and the J segment 10 bases; nucleotides outside the gene matches: 13.

The CDR3 region is CASSLDRGRFINEQFF. In DNA form, the CDR3 reads TGCGCCAGCAGCTTGGACAGGGGGCGGTTTATCAATGAGCAGTTCTTC. The chain links TRBV5-1 to TRBJ2-1, with 9 bases matching TRBD1. Per germline, CDR1 SGHRS and CDR2 YFSETQ. V dropped 0 bases and J dropped 6; count of bases not matched to a gene: 7. This CDR3 is built from 16 residues.

Written as DNA, the CDR3 is TGTGCCGATTCGCGTCAGCCCCAGCATTTT. Protein: CADSRQPQHF. J is TRBJ1-5 and V is TRBV28; D call uncertain. Germline loops: CDR1 MDHEN, CDR2 SYDVKM. V was trimmed by 11 bases and J by 6 bases, leaving 8 bases between them. The CDR3 has 10 residues.

This clone is a singleton in its sample. At one of its ends the junction is not consistent with the germline gene, which may arise from a read error. This specimen includes other DNA sequences encoding the same CDR3. The V gene is TRBV5-1, the J gene TRBJ2-5, with D uncertain. The CDR3 is made up of 13 amino acids. The V gene's germline CDR1 is SGHRS and CDR2 YFSETQ. The CDR3 DNA follows: TGCGCCAGCAGTTTGGTGGGCATGGAGACCCAGTACTTC. Translation: CASSLVGMETQYF.

Turning to this clone: Mismatch with germline at one junction end may stem from a read error. The V call is TRBV7-7, the J call TRBJ2-7, with D possibly TRBD1 on 6 matching bases. Germline values: CDR1 SSHAT, CDR2 FNYEAQ (reference sequence). The CDR3 consists of 17 residues. In DNA, the CDR3 is TGTGCTAGCAGCTTAGGTCGGGACAAAGGGAGTCTAAGCGAGCAGTACTTC. Translated, it gives CASSLGRDKGSLSEQYF. Full variable domain (outside the CDR3, taken from reference TRBV7-7 and TRBJ2-7): GAGVSQSPRYKVTKRGQDVTLRCDPISSHATLYWYQQALGQGPEFLTYFNYEAQPDKSGLPSDRFSAERPEGSISTLTIQRTEQRDSAMYRCASSLGRDKGSLSEQYFGPGTRLTVT.

Only one count was recorded for this clone. The V gene is TRBV7-2, the J gene TRBJ1-3, with D tentatively TRBD1 (5 bases). Germline CDR1 reads SGHTA; CDR2 reads FQGNSA. The V gene lost 8 bases and the J gene lost 0 bases, with 8 bases spanning the gap. This CDR3 comprises 13 residues. The CDR3 sequence: CASEQVSGNTIYF. The CDR3 DNA is TGTGCCAGCGAACAGGTCTCTGGAAACACCATATATTTT.

This rearrangement joins TRBV5-1 to TRBJ2-1; 7 bases match TRBD1. Germline CDR1 and CDR2: SGHRS and YFSETQ. The junction had 8 bases not matched to a gene; V was cut back by 4 bases and J by 1 base. The CDR3 is made up of 16 amino acids. CDR3 sequence reads: CASSAGTVASYNEQFF. In DNA form, the CDR3 reads TGCGCCAGCAGCGCCGGGACAGTAGCTTCCTACAATGAGCAGTTCTTC.

The table lists this clone with a few counts. Additional DNA sequences in this sample encode the identical CDR3. The V gene is TRBV5-1, the J gene TRBJ2-3, with 10 bases aligning to TRBD1. Per germline, CDR1 SGHRS and CDR2 YFSETQ. The CDR3 runs to 14 residues. V lost 4 bases, J lost 4 bases, and 3 bases stayed unmatched. The CDR3 reads CASSPGQGADTQYF. DNA for the CDR3: TGCGCCAGCAGCCCCGGACAGGGGGCAGATACGCAGTATTTT.

The V call is TRBV13, the J call TRBJ1-2; 8 bases agree with TRBD1. CDR3 length: 13 residues. Germline lookup yields CDR1 PRHDT and CDR2 FYEKMQ (reference sequence). With 5 bases clipped from V and 3 bases from J, the junction kept 2 bases outside the gene matches. As DNA, the CDR3 is TGTGCCAGCAGCGAGACAGGGGACTATGGCTACACCTTC. As protein: CASSETGDYGYTF. The variable domain in full, with the rest retrieved from reference TRBV13 and TRBJ1-2, is AAGVIQSPRHLIKEKRETATLKCYPIPRHDTVYWYQQGPGQDPQFLISFYEKMQSDKGSIPDRFSAQQFSDYHSELNMSSLELGDSALYFCASSETGDYGYTFGSGTRLTVV.

The chain carries TRBV7-2 and TRBJ2-2; 10 bases fit TRBD1. The CDR3 contains 16 residues. Germline CDR1 reads SGHTA; CDR2 reads FQGNSA. The junction had 9 bases not matched to a gene; V was cut back by 4 bases and J by 7 bases. CDR3 nucleotide sequence: TGTGCCAGCAGCTCCCGGACAGGGGGTGTAATCGGGGAGCTGTTTTTT. Residues: CASSSRTGGVIGELFF.